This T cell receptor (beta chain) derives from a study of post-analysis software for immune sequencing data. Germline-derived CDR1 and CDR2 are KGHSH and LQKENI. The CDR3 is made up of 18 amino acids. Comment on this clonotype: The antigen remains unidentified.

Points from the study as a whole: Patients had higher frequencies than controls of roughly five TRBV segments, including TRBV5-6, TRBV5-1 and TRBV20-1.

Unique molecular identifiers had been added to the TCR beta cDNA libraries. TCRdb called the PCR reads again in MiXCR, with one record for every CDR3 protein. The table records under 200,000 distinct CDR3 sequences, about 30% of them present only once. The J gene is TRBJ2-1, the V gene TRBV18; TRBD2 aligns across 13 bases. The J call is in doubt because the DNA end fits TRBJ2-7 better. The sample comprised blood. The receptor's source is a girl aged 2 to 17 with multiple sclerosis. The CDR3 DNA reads TGTGCCAGCTCACGACTAGCGGGGGGCCAGAGCTCCTACAATGAGCAGTACTTC. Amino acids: CASSRLAGGQSSYNEQYF.